The clone carrying this T cell receptor beta chain has at least ten counts. Germline trimming cut 2 bases from V and 7 bases from J; bases unmatched to any gene: 2. Germline V gives CDR1 KGHSH, CDR2 LQKENI. CDR3 length: 13 amino acids. The data stem from a study of regulatory T cells in long-lasting Graves disease. Described time point: newly diagnosed GD, antithyroid drugs for less than 3 months. Isolated PBMC RNA provided the starting material for the TCR library. Each patient gave approximately 9 milliliters of EDTA-anticoagulated peripheral blood. The TCR beta library used iRepertoire HTBI primers with Arm-PCR amplification of CDR3. TCRdb fed the multiplex PCR reads into MiXCR, producing one record per CDR3 protein. In the table there are around 450,000 distinct CDR3 sequences, 15% to 20% of which are singletons. The same sample was also used in a study of T cells in Graves' hyperthyroidism and ophthalmopathy. As that report states: With the HTBI primer set, the TCR CDR3 went through a first round of RT-PCR.

The clonotype was recovered from a man aged 40-50 years with Graves disease. This chain connects TRBV18 to TRBJ2-1, with 7 bases fitting TRBD1. The source was peripheral blood mononuclear cells (PBMCs), collected at new diagnosis, from a patient treated with antithyroid drugs. The CDR3 nucleotides read TGTGCCAGCTCACCATCAGGGGGAAATGAGCAGTTCTTC. This codes for CASSPSGGNEQFF.